This T cell receptor beta chain comes out of a study of PD-1 blockade in mismatch repair-deficient tumors. The study, taken as a whole, reports: Tumor-resident clones, often absent from pretreatment blood, expanded after pembrolizumab and then contracted.

Generated by immunoSEQ multiplex PCR, the TCRdb table keeps only in-frame clones and is missing some. The sample contains approximately 80,000 clones, more than 80% of which appear only once. With 4 bases removed from V and 5 bases from J, the gap between germline ends came to 21 bases. The CDR3 length is 17 residues. The V gene's germline CDR1 is SGHNT and CDR2 YYREEE (reference sequence). As concerns this clone: Its antigen is as yet unknown.

Mismatch repair deficiency was confirmed in all patients, by PCR or immunohistochemistry. The TCR-sequenced patients were a few responders to pembrolizumab. The source is an adult with mismatch repair-deficient cancer. Sequencing was performed on peripheral blood, taken 44 weeks after starting pembrolizumab. This sequence joins TRBV5-4 and TRBJ1-4; D not certain. CDR3 protein: CASSPDMSRARNEKLFF. As DNA, the CDR3 is TGTGCCAGCAGCCCCGATATGTCAAGAGCGAGGAATGAAAAACTGTTTTTT.